A selection of T cell receptor beta chains follows, all from one sample in a study of blood T cell repertoires in COVID-19. Only in-frame clones appear in the TCRdb table, and some are missing; sequencing was by immunoSEQ multiplex PCR. Among over 120,000 clones, roughly 80% were seen once, and the ten largest hold roughly 9.2%. The sequenced sample consisted of PBMCs or T cells enriched from blood (not recorded which). The source of these receptors is a man aged 50 to 59 who had recovered from COVID-19. The CDR3 runs from the conserved cysteine through the conserved F or W. The D gene is left open where the match is weak. Not all rows give a size; the values are once, few, many and, for expanded clones, a class.

TRBV5-1	-	TRBJ2-1	TRBD1	CASSRGQGAPNEQFF	TGCGCCAGCAGCCGAGGACAGGGGGCGCCCAATGAGCAGTTCTTC
TRBV5-1	-	TRBJ2-2	-	CASSFTRQDTGELFF	TGCGCCAGCAGCTTTACCCGACAGGACACCGGGGAGCTGTTTTTT
TRBV2	-	TRBJ1-4	-	CASSDEGRSNEKLFF	TGTGCCAGCAGTGATGAAGGGAGGAGTAATGAAAAACTGTTTTTT
TRBV5-4	-	TRBJ2-5	TRBD2	CASSLGLAGEQETQYF	TGTGCCAGCAGCTTAGGACTAGCGGGAGAACAAGAGACCCAGTACTTC
TRBV2	-	TRBJ2-7	-	CASSPGYEQYF	TGTGCCAGCAGTCCAGGGTACGAGCAGTACTTC
TRBV5-5	-	TRBJ1-4	TRBD1	CASSLAATGGEKLFF	TGTGCCAGCAGCTTGGCGGCGACAGGGGGCGAAAAACTGTTTTTT
TRBV7-9	-	TRBJ2-1	TRBD2	CASSSGGGPYNEQFF	TGTGCCAGCAGCTCCGGCGGGGGGCCCTACAATGAGCAGTTCTTC
TRBV5-4	-	TRBJ1-1	-	CASSLALGTEAFF	TGTGCCAGCAGCTTGGCCCTCGGGACAGAAGCTTTCTTT
TRBV7-3	-	TRBJ2-3	-	CASSLEGRGTDTQYF	TGTGCCAGCAGCTTAGAGGGCAGGGGAACAGATACGCAGTATTTT
TRBV28	-	TRBJ2-7	TRBD1	CASSPPLFEGARYEQYF	TGTGCCAGCAGTCCGCCACTTTTTGAGGGGGCGCGGTACGAGCAGTACTTC
TRBV19	-	TRBJ1-2	-	CASRIGAYGYTF	TGTGCCAGTAGAATAGGGGCCTATGGCTACACCTTC
TRBV4-3	few	TRBJ2-2	TRBD2	CASSQTWGGVNTGELFF	TGCGCCAGCAGCCAGACCTGGGGGGGAGTTAACACCGGGGAGCTGTTTTTT
TRBV5-5	-	TRBJ2-5	-	CASSTYTERETQYF	TGTGCCAGCAGCACCTACACCGAGAGGGAGACCCAGTACTTC
TRBV6-5	-	TRBJ1-2	-	CASRPGPSGDYGYTF	TGTGCCAGCAGGCCGGGCCCATCGGGGGACTATGGCTACACCTTC
TRBV3-1/TRBV3-2	-	TRBJ2-3	TRBD2	CASSQDLGTSQHTQYF	TGTGCCAGCAGCCAAGATTTGGGGACTAGCCAGCATACGCAGTATTTT
TRBV24-1	-	TRBJ1-3	-	CATSDSRALSGNTIYF	TGTGCCACCAGTGACTCCAGGGCCCTCTCTGGAAACACCATATATTTT
TRBV12-3/TRBV12-4	-	TRBJ1-6	-	CASSLQGGSPLHF	TGTGCCAGCAGTTTACAGGGTGGTTCACCCCTCCACTTT
TRBV4-3	-	TRBJ2-4	-	CASSQAPKGLKNIQYF	TGCGCCAGCAGCCAAGCTCCAAAGGGACTCAAAAACATTCAGTACTTC
TRBV12-3/TRBV12-4	-	TRBJ1-1	-	CASSLGSTEAFF	TGTGCCAGCAGTTTGGGCAGCACTGAAGCTTTCTTT
TRBV6-2/TRBV6-3	-	TRBJ2-7	-	CASSFTAGRTYEQYF	TGTGCCAGCAGTTTTACCGCGGGGAGGACTTACGAGCAGTACTTC
TRBV7-9	once	TRBJ2-2	TRBD1	CASSARTGGNGRQGGELFF	TGTGCCAGCAGCGCCCGGACAGGGGGAAATGGAAGACAAGGCGGGGAGCTGTTTTTT
TRBV4-3	-	TRBJ1-5	-	CASSPDSKGPQHF	TGCGCCAGCAGCCCTGACAGTAAGGGGCCCCAGCATTTT
TRBV11-2	-	TRBJ1-3	TRBD1	CASSLGRQGGFGNTIYF	TGTGCCAGCAGCTTAGGCCGACAGGGCGGATTTGGAAACACCATATATTTT
TRBV5-1	-	TRBJ2-3	TRBD2	CASSLEASGGALSFTQYF	TGCGCCAGCAGCTTGGAAGCTAGCGGGGGGGCGTTATCGTTCACGCAGTATTTT
TRBV7-7	-	TRBJ2-5	-	CASSLDGAGETQYF	TGTGCTAGCAGCTTAGATGGGGCCGGGGAGACCCAGTACTTC
TRBV5-1	-	TRBJ2-1	TRBD2	CASSLSGGGWNEQFF	TGCGCCAGCAGCTTATCAGGCGGGGGTTGGAATGAGCAGTTCTTC
TRBV27	-	TRBJ1-2	-	CASSGAGSNYGYTF	TGTGCCAGCAGCGGCGCGGGGTCTAACTATGGCTACACCTTC
TRBV7-2	-	TRBJ2-5	TRBD2	CASSFQAGGPAETQYF	TGTGCCAGCAGCTTTCAAGCGGGGGGGCCCGCAGAGACCCAGTACTTC
TRBV10-2	-	TRBJ2-3	TRBD2	CASSFTSGGFTDTQYF	TGCGCCAGCAGTTTTACTAGCGGGGGATTCACAGATACGCAGTATTTT
TRBV3-1/TRBV3-2	-	TRBJ2-3	-	CASSDQRGDTQYF	TGTGCCAGCAGCGACCAGAGAGGAGATACGCAGTATTTT
TRBV5-1	-	TRBJ1-2	-	CASSLERDYGYTF	TGCGCCAGCAGCTTGGAACGGGACTATGGCTACACCTTC
TRBV5-1	-	TRBJ2-5	TRBD2	CASSLNPAGAQETQYF	TGCGCCAGCAGCTTGAACCCAGCGGGGGCCCAAGAGACCCAGTACTTC
TRBV10-3	-	TRBJ1-6	-	CAISGRLDLNFNSPLHF	TGTGCCATCAGTGGTCGCCTGGACTTAAACTTTAATTCACCCCTCCACTTT
TRBV25-1	-	TRBJ2-5	TRBD2	CASSTPGGAWETQYF	TGTGCCAGCAGTACCCCCGGGGGGGCTTGGGAGACCCAGTACTTC
TRBV7-2	once	TRBJ2-5	-	CASSFDRQETQYF	TGTGCCAGCAGCTTCGACAGGCAAGAGACCCAGTACTTC
TRBV7-3	-	TRBJ2-3	TRBD1	CASSRGTGATDTQYF	TGTGCCAGCAGCCGCGGGACAGGGGCCACAGATACGCAGTATTTT
TRBV10-2	-	TRBJ1-5	-	CASATPDSNQPQHF	TGCGCCAGCGCGACACCCGATAGCAATCAGCCCCAGCATTTT
TRBV28	once	TRBJ1-5	-	CASSLGGQPQHF	TGTGCCAGCAGTTTGGGGGGGCAGCCCCAGCATTTT
TRBV7-8	-	TRBJ1-5	-	CASSLQAGPLKQPQHF	TGTGCCAGCAGCCTTCAGGCTGGGCCGCTCAAGCAGCCCCAGCATTTT
TRBV18	-	TRBJ2-5	TRBD1	CASSAGTGLGETQYF	TGTGCCAGCTCTGCCGGGACAGGATTAGGAGAGACCCAGTACTTC
TRBV4-2	once	TRBJ1-5	-	CASSLGRGDQPQHF	TGTGCCAGCAGTCTCGGGAGAGGGGATCAGCCCCAGCATTTT
TRBV7-2	-	TRBJ2-5	-	CASSLAGKETQYF	TGTGCCAGCAGCTTGGCGGGGAAGGAGACCCAGTACTTC
TRBV9	-	TRBJ1-1	TRBD1	CASSVGQGFTEAFF	TGTGCCAGCAGCGTAGGACAGGGTTTCACTGAAGCTTTCTTT
TRBV19	-	TRBJ1-1	-	CASSRAQGLLNTEAFF	TGTGCCAGTAGTAGGGCTCAGGGCCTTCTGAACACTGAAGCTTTCTTT
TRBV6-5	-	TRBJ1-5	-	CASSNRDQPQHF	TGTGCCAGCAGCAACAGGGATCAGCCCCAGCATTTT
TRBV5-1	-	TRBJ2-1	-	CASSSKLRDSHSSYNEQFF	TGCGCCAGCAGCTCCAAACTCCGGGACTCACATAGCTCCTACAATGAGCAGTTCTTC
TRBV19	-	TRBJ2-5	-	CASRSTGYRETQYF	TGTGCCAGTAGGTCCACAGGGTATCGGGAGACCCAGTACTTC
TRBV29-1	few	TRBJ2-2	TRBD1	CSAETGLTGELFF	TGCAGCGCTGAGACAGGGCTCACCGGGGAGCTGTTTTTT
TRBV19	-	TRBJ2-5	-	CASSALRLSQETQYF	TGTGCCAGTAGTGCACTCCGACTATCACAAGAGACCCAGTACTTC
TRBV11-3	-	TRBJ2-7	TRBD2	CASSLTRGTSGGAYEQYF	TGTGCCAGCAGCTTAACTCGAGGAACTAGCGGGGGGGCCTACGAGCAGTACTTC
TRBV19	few	TRBJ2-7	TRBD1	CASSNQGTGSYEQYF	TGTGCCAGTAGTAACCAGGGGACAGGCTCCTACGAGCAGTACTTC